These 10 T cell receptor beta chains were sequenced from one sample in a study of prognosis after radiotherapy for stage I lung cancer. Genomic DNA was subjected to two-round multiplex PCR for amplification of TCR beta CDR3. Round one of PCR was performed, and it used primers specific to each TRBV and TRBJ gene. In TCRdb, the multiplex PCR reads were re-called with MiXCR into one record per CDR3 protein. Here the sample spans about 12,000 distinct CDR3 sequences, 45% to 60% being singletons. The specimen was PBMCs, collected before or after stereotactic body radiation therapy (not recorded which). Receptors were obtained from a donor aged 50 or older with non-small cell lung cancer.

The sample holds many counts of this clonotype. The rearrangement links TRBV11-2 to TRBJ2-7, with 8 positions matching TRBD2. Unmatched junction bases numbered 6, after V lost 7 bases and J lost 7 bases. This CDR3 has 12 amino acids. Germline V CDR1 and CDR2: SGHAT, FQNNGV. CDR3 nucleotides: TGTGCCAGCACCATAACGGGGGGGGAGCAGTACTTC. Protein product: CASTITGGEQYF.

In its sample, this clonotype is medium-sized (0.01 to 0.1%). The J gene is TRBJ2-1, the V gene TRBV6-1; D call uncertain. CDR3 length: 15 amino acids. V was trimmed by 10 bases and J by 2 bases, leaving 18 bases between them. CDR1 and CDR2 (germline): MNHNS, SASEGT. The CDR3 loop is CATQRERITYNEQFF. The CDR3, as DNA: TGTGCCACTCAGCGAGAGAGGATTACCTACAATGAGCAGTTCTTC.

In its sample, this clonotype was seen many times. V and J are TRBV4-2 and TRBJ2-3; TRBD1 matches 8 bases. The CDR3 is 16 residues long. The germline CDR1 and CDR2 sequences are LGHNA and YNFKEQ. Trimming cost V 3 bases and J 2 bases; bases outside gene matches: 7. The CDR3 reads CASSQRTGGNTDTQYF. The CDR3 region has the DNA TGTGCCAGCAGCCAGCGCACAGGGGGAAACACAGATACGCAGTATTTT.

The J gene is TRBJ2-3, the V gene TRBV19, with D possibly being TRBD1 (6 bases). V lost 5 bases and J 1 base, leaving 10 bases between the germline ends. This CDR3 has 14 amino acids. Germline CDR1 reads LNHDA; CDR2 reads SQIVND (reference sequence). CDR3 coding DNA: TGTGCCAGTAGTTCAGGGGATGGCACAGATACGCAGTATTTT. It encodes CASSSGDGTDTQYF.

In its sample, this clonotype ranks as medium-sized. The CDR3 DNA reads TGTGCCAGCAGCTTATCGGGACAGGGGTCCTACGAGCAGTACTTC. Encoded protein: CASSLSGQGSYEQYF. The V call is TRBV13, the J call TRBJ2-7; 10 bases match TRBD1. The CDR3 is 15 residues long. The J segment lost 1 base and the V segment lost 2 bases, leaving 2 bases of the junction unmatched. Germline-derived CDR1 and CDR2 are PRHDT and FYEKMQ (reference sequence).

By frequency in the sample, this clonotype is medium-sized. This sequence joins TRBV20-1 and TRBJ2-7, with TRBD2 identical over 12 bases. Trimming cost V 3 bases and J 0 bases; bases outside gene matches: 15. CDR1 and CDR2 (germline): DFQATT, SNEGSKA (reference sequence). This CDR3 is 19 amino acids long. CDR3 DNA sequence: TGCAGTGCTAGTGGGGGACAGGGAGGACTAGCGGGGACCTCCTACGAGCAGTACTTC. Its translation is CSASGGQGGLAGTSYEQYF.

For this clonotype: The junction departs from germline at one end; a sequencing error may be responsible. The chain employs TRBV6-5 and TRBJ1-1; D unclear. The length of the CDR3 is 17 residues. Looked up from germline, CDR1 is MNHEY and CDR2 is SVGAGI. The CDR3 is CASSYEPVGWSNTESFF. The DNA of the CDR3 is TGTGCCAGCAGTTACGAGCCCGTGGGCTGGTCGAACACTGAATCTTTCTTT.

The chain couples TRBV27 to TRBJ1-2; maybe TRBD1 (6 bases). Trimming took off 8 bases at V and 5 bases at J, with 12 bases between the two ends. Germline lookup yields CDR1 MNHEY and CDR2 SMNVEV (reference sequence). This CDR3 is 12 amino acids long. The CDR3 protein is CASGTTGYGYTF. The CDR3 region has the DNA TGTGCCAGCGGAACGACAGGATATGGCTACACCTTC.

By frequency in the sample, this clonotype is medium-sized. CDR3 amino acids: CASSYGTVGYNEQFF. In DNA form, the CDR3 reads TGTGCCAGCAGTTACGGGACAGTTGGATACAATGAGCAGTTCTTC. This chain uses TRBV6-2 or TRBV6-3 with TRBJ2-1; 7 bases line up with TRBD1. Germline V CDR1 and CDR2: MNHEY, SVGEGT. V shed 2 bases, J shed 4 bases, and the junction held 5 bases outside the gene matches. This CDR3 is built from 15 residues.

The V gene is TRBV25-1, the J gene TRBJ1-5; TRBD1 is a possible D gene (5 bases). V was trimmed by 6 bases and J by 1 base, leaving 10 bases between them. The germline V gene encodes CDR1 MGHDK and CDR2 SYGVNS. The CDR3 runs 14 residues. The CDR3 here is CASSRALSNQPQHF. The CDR3 coding sequence is TGTGCCAGCAGCAGGGCGTTGAGCAATCAGCCCCAGCATTTT. Complete variable domain (other parts from reference TRBV25-1 and TRBJ1-5): EADIYQTPRYLVIGTGKKITLECSQTMGHDKMYWYQQDPGMELHLIHYSYGVNSTEKGDLSSESTVSRIRTEHFPLTLESARPSHTSQYLCASSRALSNQPQHFGDGTRLSIL.